This paragraph covers one T cell receptor beta chain sequence. Libraries were prepared by immunoSEQ multiplex PCR; TCRdb keeps only in-frame clonotypes and omits some of them. The sample has some 13,000 clones; roughly 78% are singletons. The data stem from a study of T cells after somatic rescue of genetic block. Germline V gene data show CDR1 as SGHRS and CDR2 as YFSETQ. V shed 9 bases, J shed 4 bases, and the junction held 18 bases outside the gene matches. There are 17 residues in the CDR3. The sequencing input was peripheral blood mononuclear cells (PBMCs). The sequence was obtained from a boy younger than 18. The V gene is TRBV5-1, the J gene TRBJ2-2, with 7 bases matching TRBD1. The CDR3 protein is CATSRRGDRAGTGELFF. As DNA, the CDR3 is TGCGCCACCTCGAGGAGAGGCGACAGGGCGGGCACCGGGGAGCTGTTTTTT.